Below, 10 T cell receptor beta chains from the same sample are listed, as sequenced in a study of T cell responses to AZD1222 COVID-19 vaccine. Profiled with immunoSEQ multiplex PCR; TCRdb holds only in-frame clones, not every one. The sample holds around 220,000 clones, around 94% seen once. The sequencing here drew on peripheral blood, taken 28 days after the second dose of the MenACWY control vaccine. Every receptor here comes from an adult who received the MenACWY meningococcal vaccine as a control.

The rearrangement joins TRBV30 to TRBJ2-1, with 8 bases lining up with TRBD2. The V and J ends lost 3 bases and 9 bases, in that order; junction bases with no gene match: 13. The germline V gene has CDR1 GTSNPN and CDR2 SVGIG (reference sequence). The CDR3 totals 15 residues. The CDR3: CAWSSPGGVGGEQFF. The CDR3 DNA reads TGTGCCTGGAGCTCCCCGGGAGGGGTCGGCGGTGAGCAGTTCTTC. The entire variable domain, with the rest obtained from reference TRBV30 and TRBJ2-1, is as follows: SQTIHQWPATLVQPVGSPLSLECTVEGTSNPNLYWYRQAAGRGLQLLFYSVGIGQISSEVPQNLSASRPQDRQFILSSKKLLLSDSGFYLCAWSSPGGVGGEQFFGPGTRLTVL.

The V gene is TRBV28, the J gene TRBJ2-3; D is unresolved. V was cut by 6 bases and J by 2 bases, with 9 bases left in between. CDR1 and CDR2 from the germline V gene are MDHEN and SYDVKM. The CDR3 length is 13 residues. The CDR3 region has the DNA TGTGCCAGCAGCCCTACCAACACAGATACGCAGTATTTT. Amino acid sequence: CASSPTNTDTQYF.

The rearrangement uses TRBV29-1 and TRBJ2-1; 9 bases map to TRBD2. The CDR3 has 15 amino acids. V was pared by 4 bases and J by 7 bases, with 11 bases of the junction left unmatched. Germline CDR1 SQVTM, CDR2 ANQGSEA. CDR3 sequence (DNA): TGCAGCGTTGTGATAGCGGGAGACAGTGGGAATGAGCAGTTCTTC. Translated: CSVVIAGDSGNEQFF.

J is TRBJ2-5 and V is TRBV3-1 (or the pseudogene TRBV3-2); D remains unclear. The CDR3 length is 15 residues. V was trimmed by 5 bases and J by 5 bases, leaving 18 bases between them. Germline V gene lookup returns CDR1 LGHDT and CDR2 YNNKEL (reference sequence). CDR3: CASSARHAHWETQYF. For the CDR3, the DNA is TGTGCCAGCAGCGCAAGACATGCACACTGGGAGACCCAGTACTTC.

J is TRBJ2-7 and V is TRBV27; 7 bases match TRBD1. Trimming at V came to 3 bases and at J to 0 bases, leaving 5 bases not matched to a gene. The germline V gene encodes CDR1 MNHEY and CDR2 SMNVEV (reference sequence). The CDR3 sequence is 15 residues long. DNA of the CDR3: TGTGCCAGCAGTTTCGCGACAGGGCGCTCCTACGAGCAGTACTTC. Protein: CASSFATGRSYEQYF.

This chain connects TRBV9 to TRBJ2-7, with TRBD2 matching over 9 bases. The CDR3 runs 15 residues. Per the germline V gene, CDR1 is SGDLS and CDR2 is YYNGEE. Germline trimming cut 4 bases from V and 6 bases from J; bases unmatched to any gene: 11. CDR3 nucleotide sequence: TGTGCCAGCAGCCCCCAGGTAGCGGGAGAGGGCGAGCAGTACTTC. It encodes CASSPQVAGEGEQYF.

The chain carries TRBV6-5 and TRBJ2-7, with TRBD1 identical over 9 bases. Germline lookup yields CDR1 MNHEY and CDR2 SVGAGI. The V segment lost 6 bases and the J segment 6 bases; nucleotides outside the gene matches: 12. This CDR3 is 15 amino acids long. CDR3 coding DNA: TGTGCCAGCAGGGTAACAGGGGGCTCCTCCCTCGAGCAGTACTTC. As protein: CASRVTGGSSLEQYF.

This clone was found once. The chain is built from TRBV15 and TRBJ2-6; 7 bases agree with TRBD1. Trimming removed 9 bases from V and 0 bases from J; junction bases left unmatched: 8. Germline V gene lookup returns CDR1 LNHNV and CDR2 YYDKDF (reference sequence). This CDR3 is 16 amino acids long. The DNA for the CDR3 is TGTGCCACTAGGGACAGTGGCACCTCTGGGGCCAACGTCCTGACTTTC. This gives the protein CATRDSGTSGANVLTF.

The V and J genes are TRBV4-2 and TRBJ1-5; D unresolved. The germline gives CDR1 LGHNA, CDR2 YNFKEQ. V was trimmed by 0 bases and J by 0 bases, leaving 6 bases between them. The CDR3 contains 15 residues. The CDR3 is CASSQDALSNQPQHF. Written as DNA, the CDR3 is TGTGCCAGCAGCCAAGATGCCCTTAGCAATCAGCCCCAGCATTTT.

Written as DNA, the CDR3 is TGTGCCAGCAGTGAGCTTTCCGACGAGCAGTACTTC. This sequence encodes CASSELSDEQYF. The V call is TRBV27, the J call TRBJ2-7; no reliable D call. There are 12 residues in the CDR3. Germline CDR1 is MNHEY and CDR2 is SMNVEV (reference sequence). With 5 bases removed from V and 5 bases from J, the gap between germline ends came to 10 bases.